The 9 T cell receptor beta chains below come from one sample, sequenced in a study of PD-L1 blockade in urothelial cancer. Specified time point: peripheral blood 6 weeks after treatment start. The method was immunoSEQ multiplex PCR; TCRdb's version includes in-frame clones alone and lacks a portion of them. The sample includes around 69,000 clones, less than 95% of them seen just once. The material was PBMCs, obtained around atezolizumab (anti-PD-L1) treatment. The origin of the receptors is an elderly woman with urothelial cancer.

This sequence joins TRBV6-1 and TRBJ2-2; 9 bases map to TRBD1. V lost 3 bases to trimming and J lost 7 bases; unmatched junction nucleotides: 12. Germline-derived CDR1 and CDR2 are MNHNS and SASEGT. This CDR3 spans 17 amino acids. In DNA form, the CDR3 reads TGTGCCAGCAGTGATTGGGAGGGACAGGGTAGTTTCGGGGAGCTGTTTTTT. Residues: CASSDWEGQGSFGELFF.

The V and J genes are TRBV7-2 and TRBJ1-2; D not resolved. V dropped 3 bases and J dropped 6 bases, with 11 bases sitting between them. CDR1 SGHTA and CDR2 FQGNSA come from the germline V gene. This CDR3 region has 13 residues. CDR3 loop: CASSFRARDGYTF. DNA for the CDR3: TGTGCCAGCAGCTTTCGGGCGAGGGATGGCTACACCTTC.

The table lists this clone with a count of one. This sequence joins TRBV6-4 and TRBJ2-3, with D maybe TRBD2 (6 bases). The germline CDR1 and CDR2 sequences are MRHNA and SNTAGT. V shed 4 bases and J shed 4 bases, with 15 bases lying between them. The CDR3 sequence is 15 residues long. CDR3 DNA sequence: TGTGCCAGCAGTGTTGGGGGGAGAAGGGCAGATACGCAGTATTTT. The encoded protein is CASSVGGRRADTQYF.

V and J are TRBV7-3 and TRBJ2-1, with D perhaps matching TRBD2 (6 bases). Germline V gene data show CDR1 as SGHTA and CDR2 as FQGTGA. V was shortened by 2 bases and J by 5 bases, with 13 bases between the two germline ends. The CDR3 runs to 15 residues. The CDR3 here is CASSLHVWGDNEQFF. CDR3 nucleotide sequence: TGTGCCAGCAGCTTACATGTGTGGGGGGACAATGAGCAGTTCTTC.

The V gene is TRBV2, the J gene TRBJ1-2, with D possibly being TRBD1 (6 bases). The CDR3 has 14 residues. Per germline, CDR1 SNHLY and CDR2 FYNNEI. V gave up 6 bases and J gave up 2 bases, with 13 bases separating them. The CDR3 loop is CASRAWTANYGYTF. In DNA form, the CDR3 reads TGTGCCAGCAGGGCCTGGACAGCGAACTATGGCTACACCTTC.

The V gene is TRBV19, the J gene TRBJ2-3, with TRBD2 matching 14 bases. The CDR3 is made up of 18 amino acids. V lost 3 bases to trimming and J lost 2 bases; unmatched junction nucleotides: 7. The germline V gene has CDR1 LNHDA and CDR2 SQIVND (reference sequence). The CDR3 sequence is CASSIGGLAGVNTDTQYF. For the CDR3, the DNA is TGTGCCAGTAGTATTGGGGGACTAGCGGGAGTGAACACAGATACGCAGTATTTT. Full variable domain (remainder filled in from reference TRBV19 and TRBJ2-3): DGGITQSPKYLFRKEGQNVTLSCEQNLNHDAMYWYRQDPGQGLRLIYYSQIVNDFQKGDIAEGYSVSREKKESFPLTVTSAQKNPTAFYLCASSIGGLAGVNTDTQYFGPGTRLTVL.

This chain joins TRBV19 and TRBJ2-4, with TRBD2 matching over 9 bases. Germline loops: CDR1 LNHDA, CDR2 SQIVND (reference sequence). The CDR3 spans 14 residues. Trimming took 5 bases from V and 9 from J; bases not matched to a gene: 8. CDR3 sequence reads: CASSEGTSSGIQYF. CDR3 DNA: TGTGCCAGTAGTGAGGGGACTAGCTCTGGCATTCAGTACTTC.

V is TRBV11-2 and J is TRBJ1-1; TRBD1 agrees at 8 bases. The V gene end was trimmed by 4 bases and the J gene end by 8 bases; junction bases not matched to a gene: 6. Germline V gene sequence: CDR1 SGHAT, CDR2 FQNNGV. CDR3 length equals 13 residues. This CDR3 is CASSSDRGIEAFF. The CDR3 nucleotides read TGTGCCAGCAGCTCAGACAGGGGCATAGAAGCTTTCTTT.

This chain links TRBV7-9 with TRBJ1-2, with D perhaps TRBD1 (6 bases). Germline CDR1 reads SEHNR; CDR2 reads FQNEAQ (reference sequence). The CDR3 extends over 14 amino acids. V was clipped by 1 base and J by 10 bases, with 16 bases between them. The CDR3 bases are TGTGCCAGCAGCTTAGAAAACAGGGCCATATCCTACACCTTC. It is translated as CASSLENRAISYTF.